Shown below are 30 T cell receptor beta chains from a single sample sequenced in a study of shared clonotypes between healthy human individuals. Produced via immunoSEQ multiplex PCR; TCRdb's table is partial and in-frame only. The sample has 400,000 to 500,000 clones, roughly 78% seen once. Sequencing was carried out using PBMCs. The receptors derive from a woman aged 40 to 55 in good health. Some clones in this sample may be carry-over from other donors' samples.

DNA for the CDR3: TGTGCCTGGAGTGTAGGGGTGACCGATCAGCCCCAGCATTTT. Translated: CAWSVGVTDQPQHF. The rearrangement joins TRBV30 to TRBJ1-5; D is perhaps TRBD1 (5 bases). V dropped 0 bases and J dropped 5 bases, with 11 bases sitting between them. CDR1 is GTSNPN and CDR2 is SVGIG in the germline V gene (reference sequence). The CDR3 runs to 14 residues.

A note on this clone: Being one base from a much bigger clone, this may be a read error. The CDR3 nucleotides are TGTGCCAGCAGTGAAAGCGGGGTTCGGTGGAACGCCGGGGAGCTGTTTTTT. Amino acids: CASSESGVRWNAGELFF. The genes are TRBV25-1 and TRBJ2-2; 7 bases are a match to TRBD2. The CDR3 contains 17 residues. The germline CDR1 and CDR2 sequences are MGHDK and SYGVNS.

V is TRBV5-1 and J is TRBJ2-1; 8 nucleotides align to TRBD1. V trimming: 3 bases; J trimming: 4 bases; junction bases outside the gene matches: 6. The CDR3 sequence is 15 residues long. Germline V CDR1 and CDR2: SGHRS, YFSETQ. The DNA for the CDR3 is TGCGCCAGCAGCTACGAGACAGGGGATTACAATGAGCAGTTCTTC. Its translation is CASSYETGDYNEQFF.

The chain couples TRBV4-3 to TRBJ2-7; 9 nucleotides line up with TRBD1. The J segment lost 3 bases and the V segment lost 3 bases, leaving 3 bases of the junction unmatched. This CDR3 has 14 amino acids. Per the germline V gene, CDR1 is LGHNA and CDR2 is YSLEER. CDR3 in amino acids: CASSHGTGYYEQYF. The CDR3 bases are TGCGCCAGCAGCCATGGGACAGGGTACTACGAGCAGTACTTC.

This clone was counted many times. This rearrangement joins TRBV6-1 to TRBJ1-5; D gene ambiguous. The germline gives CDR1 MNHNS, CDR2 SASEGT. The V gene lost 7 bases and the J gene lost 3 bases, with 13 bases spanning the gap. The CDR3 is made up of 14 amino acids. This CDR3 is CASTLPTYNQPQHF. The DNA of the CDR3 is TGTGCCAGCACCCTCCCGACCTACAATCAGCCCCAGCATTTT.

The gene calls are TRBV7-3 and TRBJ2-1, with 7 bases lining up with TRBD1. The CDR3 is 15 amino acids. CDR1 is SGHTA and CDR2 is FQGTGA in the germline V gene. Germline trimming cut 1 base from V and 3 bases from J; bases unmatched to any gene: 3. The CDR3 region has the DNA TGTGCCAGCAGCTTAATGCCAGGGGGCTACAATGAGCAGTTCTTC. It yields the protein CASSLMPGGYNEQFF.

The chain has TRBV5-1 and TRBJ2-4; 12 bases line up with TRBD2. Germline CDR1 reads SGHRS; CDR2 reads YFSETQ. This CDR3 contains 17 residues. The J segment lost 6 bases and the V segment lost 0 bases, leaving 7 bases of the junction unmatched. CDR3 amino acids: CASSLGLAGDPLNIQYF. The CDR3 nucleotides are TGCGCCAGCAGCTTGGGACTAGCGGGAGACCCACTAAACATTCAGTACTTC. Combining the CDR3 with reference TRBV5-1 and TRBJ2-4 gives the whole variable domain KAGVTQTPRYLIKTRGQQVTLSCSPISGHRSVSWYQQTPGQGLQFLFEYFSETQRNKGNFPGRFSGRQFSNSRSEMNVSTLELGDSALYLCASSLGLAGDPLNIQYFGAGTRLSVL.

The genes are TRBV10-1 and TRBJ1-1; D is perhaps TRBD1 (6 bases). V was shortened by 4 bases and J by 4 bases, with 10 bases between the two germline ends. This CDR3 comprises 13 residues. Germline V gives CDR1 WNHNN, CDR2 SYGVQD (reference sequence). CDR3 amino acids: CASSAGRGTEAFF. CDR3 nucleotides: TGCGCCAGCAGTGCGGGCAGGGGCACTGAAGCTTTCTTT.

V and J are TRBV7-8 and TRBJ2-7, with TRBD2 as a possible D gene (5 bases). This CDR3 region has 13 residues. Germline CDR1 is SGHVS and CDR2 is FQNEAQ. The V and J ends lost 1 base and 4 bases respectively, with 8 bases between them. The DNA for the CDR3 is TGTGCCAGCAGCTTAGTCGGGATATACGAGCAGTACTTC. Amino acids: CASSLVGIYEQYF. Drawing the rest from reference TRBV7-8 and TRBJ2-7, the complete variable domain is GAGVSQSPRYKVAKRGQDVALRCDPISGHVSLFWYQQALGQGPEFLTYFQNEAQLDKSGLPSDRFFAERPEGSVSTLKIQRTQQEDSAVYLCASSLVGIYEQYFGPGTRLTVT.

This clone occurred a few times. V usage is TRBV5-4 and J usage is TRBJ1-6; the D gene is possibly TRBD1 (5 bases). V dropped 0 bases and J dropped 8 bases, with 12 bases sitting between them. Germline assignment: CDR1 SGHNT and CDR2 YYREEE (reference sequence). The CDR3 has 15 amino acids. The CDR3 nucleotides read TGTGCCAGCAGCTTGGATCCAGGGTCAGATTCACCCCTCCACTTT. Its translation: CASSLDPGSDSPLHF. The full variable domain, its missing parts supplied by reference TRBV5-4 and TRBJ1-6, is ETGVTQSPTHLIKTRGQQVTLRCSSQSGHNTVSWYQQALGQGPQFIFQYYREEENGRGNFPPRFSGLQFPNYSSELNVNALELDDSALYLCASSLDPGSDSPLHFGNGTRLTVT.

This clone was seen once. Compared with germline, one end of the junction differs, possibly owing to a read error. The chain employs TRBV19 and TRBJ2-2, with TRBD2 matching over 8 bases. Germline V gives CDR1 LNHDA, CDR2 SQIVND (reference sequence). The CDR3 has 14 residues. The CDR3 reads CASSSSAGVGELFF. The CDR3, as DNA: TGTGCCAGCAGTAGTTCAGCGGGAGTCGGGGAGCTGTTTTTT. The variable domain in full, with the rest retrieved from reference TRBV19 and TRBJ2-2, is DGGITQSPKYLFRKEGQNVTLSCEQNLNHDAMYWYRQDPGQGLRLIYYSQIVNDFQKGDIAEGYSVSREKKESFPLTVTSAQKNPTAFYLCASSSSAGVGELFFGEGSRLTVL.

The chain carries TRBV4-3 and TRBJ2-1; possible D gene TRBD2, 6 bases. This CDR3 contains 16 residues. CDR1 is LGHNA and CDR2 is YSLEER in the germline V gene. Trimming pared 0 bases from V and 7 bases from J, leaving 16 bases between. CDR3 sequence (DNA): TGCGCCAGCAGCCAAGAAGCGGGTAGATGGTGGAATGAGCAGTTCTTC. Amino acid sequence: CASSQEAGRWWNEQFF.

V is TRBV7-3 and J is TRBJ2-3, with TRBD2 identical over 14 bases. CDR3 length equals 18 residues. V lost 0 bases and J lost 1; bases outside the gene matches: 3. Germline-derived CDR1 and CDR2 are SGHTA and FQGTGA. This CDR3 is CASSLTGGLAGGTDTQYF. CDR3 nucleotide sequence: TGTGCCAGCAGCTTAACGGGGGGACTAGCGGGAGGCACAGATACGCAGTATTTT.

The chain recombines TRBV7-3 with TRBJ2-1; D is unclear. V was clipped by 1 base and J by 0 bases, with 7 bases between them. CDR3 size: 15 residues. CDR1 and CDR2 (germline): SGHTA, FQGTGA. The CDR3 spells CASSLMRISYNEQFF. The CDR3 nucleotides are TGTGCCAGCAGCTTAATGAGAATCTCCTACAATGAGCAGTTCTTC.

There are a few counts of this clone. CDR3 sequence reads: CASTGQGVSNSNQPQHF. The CDR3 bases are TGTGCCAGCACGGGACAGGGTGTGAGTAATAGCAATCAGCCCCAGCATTTT. V gene TRBV19 combines with J gene TRBJ1-5; 9 bases match TRBD1. There are 17 residues in the CDR3. CDR1 and CDR2 from the germline V gene are LNHDA and SQIVND (reference sequence). V was pared by 9 bases and J by 0 bases, with 12 bases of the junction left unmatched. Complete variable domain (other parts from reference TRBV19 and TRBJ1-5): DGGITQSPKYLFRKEGQNVTLSCEQNLNHDAMYWYRQDPGQGLRLIYYSQIVNDFQKGDIAEGYSVSREKKESFPLTVTSAQKNPTAFYLCASTGQGVSNSNQPQHFGDGTRLSIL.

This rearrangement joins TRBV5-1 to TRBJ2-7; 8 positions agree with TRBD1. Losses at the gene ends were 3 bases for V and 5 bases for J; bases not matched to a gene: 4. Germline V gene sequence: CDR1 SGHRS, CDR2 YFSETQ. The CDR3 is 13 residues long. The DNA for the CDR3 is TGCGCCAGCAGCTCACAGGGGGTGGACGAGCAGTACTTC. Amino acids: CASSSQGVDEQYF.

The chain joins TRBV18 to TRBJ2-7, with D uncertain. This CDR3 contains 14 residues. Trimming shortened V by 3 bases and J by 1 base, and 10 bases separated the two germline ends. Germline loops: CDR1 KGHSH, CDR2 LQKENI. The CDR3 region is CASSPRPESYEQYF. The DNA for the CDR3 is TGTGCCAGCTCACCCCGGCCCGAGTCCTACGAGCAGTACTTC.

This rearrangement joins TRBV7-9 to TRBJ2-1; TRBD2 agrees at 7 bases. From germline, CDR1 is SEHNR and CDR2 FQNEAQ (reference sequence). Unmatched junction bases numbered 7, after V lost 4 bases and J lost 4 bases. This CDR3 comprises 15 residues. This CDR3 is CASSSPGGRYNEQFF. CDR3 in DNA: TGTGCCAGCAGCTCCCCTGGCGGGAGATACAATGAGCAGTTCTTC.

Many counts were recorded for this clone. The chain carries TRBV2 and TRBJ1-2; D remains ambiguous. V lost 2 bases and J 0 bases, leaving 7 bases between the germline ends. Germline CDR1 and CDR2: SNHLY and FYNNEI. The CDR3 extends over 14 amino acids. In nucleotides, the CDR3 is TGTGCCAGCAGTGAATCTACGTCTAACTATGGCTACACCTTC. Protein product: CASSESTSNYGYTF.

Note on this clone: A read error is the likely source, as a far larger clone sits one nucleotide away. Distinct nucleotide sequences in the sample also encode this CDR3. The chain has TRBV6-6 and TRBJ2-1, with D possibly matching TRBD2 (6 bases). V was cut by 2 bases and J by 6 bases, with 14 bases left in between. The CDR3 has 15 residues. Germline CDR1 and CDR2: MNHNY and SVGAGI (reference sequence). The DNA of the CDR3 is TGTGCCAGCAGTTACAGGCGGGAAGTTCCCAATGAGCAGTTCTTC. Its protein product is CASSYRREVPNEQFF.

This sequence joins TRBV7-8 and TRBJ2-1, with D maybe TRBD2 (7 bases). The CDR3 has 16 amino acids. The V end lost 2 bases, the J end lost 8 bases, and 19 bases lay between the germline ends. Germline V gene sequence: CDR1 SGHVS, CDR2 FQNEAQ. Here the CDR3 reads CASSLPTSGGGDEQFF. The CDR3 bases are TGTGCCAGCAGCTTACCCACGAGCGGAGGGGGGGATGAGCAGTTCTTC.

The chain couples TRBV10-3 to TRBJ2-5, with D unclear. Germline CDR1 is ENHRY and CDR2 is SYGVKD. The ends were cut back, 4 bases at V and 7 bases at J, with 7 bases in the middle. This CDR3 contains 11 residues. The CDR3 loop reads CAISGHGTQYF. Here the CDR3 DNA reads TGTGCCATCAGTGGTCACGGGACCCAGTACTTC.

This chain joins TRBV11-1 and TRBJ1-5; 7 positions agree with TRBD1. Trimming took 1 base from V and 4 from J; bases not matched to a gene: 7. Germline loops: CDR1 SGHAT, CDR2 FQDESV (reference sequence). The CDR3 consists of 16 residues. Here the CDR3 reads CASSLEGQNSNQPQHF. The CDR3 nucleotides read TGTGCCAGCAGCTTAGAGGGACAGAACTCAAATCAGCCCCAGCATTTT.

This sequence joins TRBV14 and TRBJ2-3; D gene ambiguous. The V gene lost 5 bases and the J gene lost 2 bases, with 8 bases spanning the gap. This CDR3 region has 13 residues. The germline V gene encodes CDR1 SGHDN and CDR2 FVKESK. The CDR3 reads CASSYRTTDTQYF. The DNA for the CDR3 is TGTGCCAGCAGCTACCGTACCACAGATACGCAGTATTTT.

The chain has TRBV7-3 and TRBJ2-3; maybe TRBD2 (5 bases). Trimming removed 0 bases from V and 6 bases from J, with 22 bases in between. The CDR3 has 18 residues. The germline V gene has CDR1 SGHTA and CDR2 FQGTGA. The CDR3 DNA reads TGTGCCAGCAGCTTAACGAGCCCCTACGGGAACTTCCCGGATACGCAGTATTTT. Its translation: CASSLTSPYGNFPDTQYF.

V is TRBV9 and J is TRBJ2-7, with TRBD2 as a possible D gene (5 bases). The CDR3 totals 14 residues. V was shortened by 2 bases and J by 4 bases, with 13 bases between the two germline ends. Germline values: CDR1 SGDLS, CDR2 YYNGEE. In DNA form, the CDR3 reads TGTGCCAGCAGCGTGGCCGCTACGGGGTACGAGCAGTACTTC. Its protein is CASSVAATGYEQYF.

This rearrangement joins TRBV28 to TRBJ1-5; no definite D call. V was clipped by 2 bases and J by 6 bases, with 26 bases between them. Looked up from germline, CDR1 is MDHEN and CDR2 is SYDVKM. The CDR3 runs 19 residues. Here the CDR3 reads CASSLRTPPRFVLGQPQHF. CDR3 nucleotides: TGTGCCAGCAGTTTACGCACCCCCCCTAGATTCGTCCTGGGTCAGCCCCAGCATTTT.

CDR3 region: CASSLAPGTEQFF. DNA of the CDR3: TGTGCCAGCAGTTTAGCCCCCGGGACTGAGCAGTTCTTC. The genes are TRBV27 and TRBJ2-1; D tentatively fits TRBD1 or TRBD2 (5 bases each). Germline lookup yields CDR1 MNHEY and CDR2 SMNVEV (reference sequence). The CDR3 covers 13 residues. V was pared by 2 bases and J by 9 bases, with 11 bases between.

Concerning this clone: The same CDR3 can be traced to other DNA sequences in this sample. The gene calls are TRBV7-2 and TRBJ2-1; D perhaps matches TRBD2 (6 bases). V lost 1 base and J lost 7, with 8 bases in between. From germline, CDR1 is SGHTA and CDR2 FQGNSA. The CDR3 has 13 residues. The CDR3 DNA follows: TGTGCCAGCAGCTTAGAAGGAGGGAATGAGCAGTTCTTC. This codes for CASSLEGGNEQFF.

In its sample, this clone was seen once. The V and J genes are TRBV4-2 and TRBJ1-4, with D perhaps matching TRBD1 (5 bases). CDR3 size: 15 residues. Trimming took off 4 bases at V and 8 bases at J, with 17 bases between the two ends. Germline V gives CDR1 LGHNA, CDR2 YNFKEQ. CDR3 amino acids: CASSRGAGVLEKLFF. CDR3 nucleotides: TGTGCCAGCAGCCGTGGGGCGGGGGTATTGGAAAAACTGTTTTTT.